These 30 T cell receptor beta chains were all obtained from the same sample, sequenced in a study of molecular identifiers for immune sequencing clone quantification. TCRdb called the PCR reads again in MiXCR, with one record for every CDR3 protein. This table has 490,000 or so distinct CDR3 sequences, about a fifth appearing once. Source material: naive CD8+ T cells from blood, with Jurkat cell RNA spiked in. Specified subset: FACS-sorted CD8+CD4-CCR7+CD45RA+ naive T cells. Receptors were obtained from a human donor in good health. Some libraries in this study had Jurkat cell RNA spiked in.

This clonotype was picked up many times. The CDR3 DNA sequence: TGTGCCAGCAGCTCAAGCGAAGAAGAGACCCAGTACTTC. Translation: CASSSSEEETQYF. The chain combines TRBV13 with TRBJ2-5; no clear D gene. V was trimmed by 4 bases and J by 3 bases, leaving 9 bases between them. The CDR3 totals 13 residues. The germline V gene encodes CDR1 PRHDT and CDR2 FYEKMQ (reference sequence).

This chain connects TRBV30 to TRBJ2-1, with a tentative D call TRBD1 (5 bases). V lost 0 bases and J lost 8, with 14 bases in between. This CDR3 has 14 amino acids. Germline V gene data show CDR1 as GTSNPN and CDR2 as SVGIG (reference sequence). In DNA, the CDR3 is TGTGCCTGGAGTGTACTTGGGGCAGGCGATGAGCAGTTCTTC. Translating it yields CAWSVLGAGDEQFF.

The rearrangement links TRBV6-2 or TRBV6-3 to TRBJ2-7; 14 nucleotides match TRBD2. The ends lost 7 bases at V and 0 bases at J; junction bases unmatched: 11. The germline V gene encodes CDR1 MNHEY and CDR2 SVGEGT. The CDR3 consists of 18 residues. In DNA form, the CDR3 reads TGTGCCAGCAAAACGGGACTAGCGGGGGCCTCTTTCTCCTACGAGCAGTACTTC. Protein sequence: CASKTGLAGASFSYEQYF.

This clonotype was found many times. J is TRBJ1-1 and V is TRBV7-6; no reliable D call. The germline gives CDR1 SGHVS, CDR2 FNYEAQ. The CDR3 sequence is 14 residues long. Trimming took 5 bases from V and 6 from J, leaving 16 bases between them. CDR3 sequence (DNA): TGTGCCAGCAGCCCAGGCGATCGACCCCCTGAAGCTTTCTTT. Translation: CASSPGDRPPEAFF. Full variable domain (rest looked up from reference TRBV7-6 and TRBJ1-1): GAGVSQSPRYKVTKRGQDVALRCDPISGHVSLYWYRQALGQGPEFLTYFNYEAQQDKSGLPNDRFSAERPEGSISTLTIQRTEQRDSAMYRCASSPGDRPPEAFFGQGTRLTVV.

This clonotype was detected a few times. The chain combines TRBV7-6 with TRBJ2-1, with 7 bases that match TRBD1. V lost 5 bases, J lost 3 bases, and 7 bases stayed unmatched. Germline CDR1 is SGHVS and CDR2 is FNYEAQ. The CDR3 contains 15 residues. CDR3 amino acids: CASSARDSLYNEQFF. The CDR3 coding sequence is TGTGCCAGCAGCGCCCGGGACAGCCTCTACAATGAGCAGTTCTTC.

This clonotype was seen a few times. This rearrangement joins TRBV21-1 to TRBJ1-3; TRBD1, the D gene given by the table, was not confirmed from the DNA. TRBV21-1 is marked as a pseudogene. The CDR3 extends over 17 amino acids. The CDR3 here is CATMGQGALSSGNTIYF. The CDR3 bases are TGTGCCACCATGGGACAGGGGGCCCTGAGCTCTGGAAACACCATATATTTT.

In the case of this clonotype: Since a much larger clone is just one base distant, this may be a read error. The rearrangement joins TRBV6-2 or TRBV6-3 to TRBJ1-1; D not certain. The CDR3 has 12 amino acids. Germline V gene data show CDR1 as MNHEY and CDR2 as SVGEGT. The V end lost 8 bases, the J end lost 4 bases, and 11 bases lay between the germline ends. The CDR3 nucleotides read TGTGCCAGCGGTCGGAGAGGCACTGAAGCTTTCTTT. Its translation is CASGRRGTEAFF.

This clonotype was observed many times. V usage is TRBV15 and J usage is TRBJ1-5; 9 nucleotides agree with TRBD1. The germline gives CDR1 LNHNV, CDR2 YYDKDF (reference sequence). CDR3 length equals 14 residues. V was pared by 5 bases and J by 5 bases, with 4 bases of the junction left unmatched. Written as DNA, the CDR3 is TGTGCCACCAGCGGGACAGGGTTCTATCAGCCCCAGCATTTT. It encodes CATSGTGFYQPQHF.

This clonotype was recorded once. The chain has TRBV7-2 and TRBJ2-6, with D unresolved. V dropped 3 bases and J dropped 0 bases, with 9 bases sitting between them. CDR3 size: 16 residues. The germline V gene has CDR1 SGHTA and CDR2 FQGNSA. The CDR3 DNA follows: TGTGCCAGCAGCTTCACCGGGCCCTCTGGGGCCAACGTCCTGACTTTC. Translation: CASSFTGPSGANVLTF. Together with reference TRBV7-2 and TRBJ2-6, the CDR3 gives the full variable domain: GAGVSQSPSNKVTEKGKDVELRCDPISGHTALYWYRQSLGQGLEFLIYFQGNSAPDKSGLPSDRFSAERTGGSVSTLTIQRTQQEDSAVYLCASSFTGPSGANVLTFGAGSRLTVL.

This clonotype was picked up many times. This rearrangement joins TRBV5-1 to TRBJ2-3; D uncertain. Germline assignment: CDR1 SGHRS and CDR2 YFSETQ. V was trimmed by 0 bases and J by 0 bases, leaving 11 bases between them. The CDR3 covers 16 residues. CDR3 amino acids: CASSLELHTSTDTQYF. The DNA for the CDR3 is TGCGCCAGCAGCTTGGAACTCCACACTAGCACAGATACGCAGTATTTT.

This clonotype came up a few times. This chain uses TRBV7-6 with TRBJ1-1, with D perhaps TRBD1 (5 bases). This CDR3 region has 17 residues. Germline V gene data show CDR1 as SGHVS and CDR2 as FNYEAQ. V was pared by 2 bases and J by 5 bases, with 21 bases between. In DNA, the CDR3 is TGTGCCAGCAGCTTATCATATTCGGGGGGACCATTTACTGAAGCTTTCTTT. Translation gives CASSLSYSGGPFTEAFF.

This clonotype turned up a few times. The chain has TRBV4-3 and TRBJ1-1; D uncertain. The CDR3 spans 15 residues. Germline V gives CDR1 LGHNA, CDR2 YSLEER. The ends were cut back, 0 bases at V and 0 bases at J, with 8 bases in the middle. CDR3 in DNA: TGCGCCAGCAGCCAAGATTTTGTCATGAACACTGAAGCTTTCTTT. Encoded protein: CASSQDFVMNTEAFF.

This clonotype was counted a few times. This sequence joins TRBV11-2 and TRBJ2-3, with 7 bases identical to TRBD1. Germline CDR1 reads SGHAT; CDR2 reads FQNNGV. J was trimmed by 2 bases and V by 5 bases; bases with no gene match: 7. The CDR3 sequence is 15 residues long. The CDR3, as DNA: TGTGCCAGCAGCCGCCTGGGACAGCTCACAGATACGCAGTATTTT. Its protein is CASSRLGQLTDTQYF.

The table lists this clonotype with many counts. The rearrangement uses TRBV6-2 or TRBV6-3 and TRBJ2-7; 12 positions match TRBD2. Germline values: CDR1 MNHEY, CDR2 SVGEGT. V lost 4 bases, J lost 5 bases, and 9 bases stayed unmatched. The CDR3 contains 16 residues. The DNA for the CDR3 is TGTGCCAGCAGTTCGCGGCTAGCGGGGGGGAGCGACGAGCAGTACTTC. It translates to CASSSRLAGGSDEQYF.

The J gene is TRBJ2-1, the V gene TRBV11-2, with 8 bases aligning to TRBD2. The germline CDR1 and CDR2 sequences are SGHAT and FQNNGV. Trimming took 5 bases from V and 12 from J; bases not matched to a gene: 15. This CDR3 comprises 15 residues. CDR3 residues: CASSQEAGANMVQFF. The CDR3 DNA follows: TGTGCCAGCAGCCAAGAAGCGGGGGCGAATATGGTGCAGTTCTTC.

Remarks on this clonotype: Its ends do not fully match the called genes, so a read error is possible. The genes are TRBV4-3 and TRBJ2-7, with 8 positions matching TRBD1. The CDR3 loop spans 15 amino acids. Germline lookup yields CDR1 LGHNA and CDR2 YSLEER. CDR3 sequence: CASSLEGQGAYGQYF. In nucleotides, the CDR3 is TGCGCCAGCAGCCTAGAAGGACAGGGCGCCTACGGGCAGTACTTC.

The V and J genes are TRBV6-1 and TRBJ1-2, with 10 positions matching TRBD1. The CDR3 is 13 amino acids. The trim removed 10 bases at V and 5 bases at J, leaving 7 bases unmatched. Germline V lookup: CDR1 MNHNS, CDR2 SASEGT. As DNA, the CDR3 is TGTGCCACCGGACAGGGGGAAGATTATGGCTACACCTTC. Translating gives CATGQGEDYGYTF.

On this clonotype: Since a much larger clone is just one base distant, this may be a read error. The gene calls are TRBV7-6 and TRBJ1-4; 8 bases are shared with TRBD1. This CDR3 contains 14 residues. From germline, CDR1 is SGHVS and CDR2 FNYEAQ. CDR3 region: CTSSPRQGREKLFF. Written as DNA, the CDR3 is TGTACCAGCAGCCCTCGACAGGGGCGCGAAAAACTGTTTTTT.

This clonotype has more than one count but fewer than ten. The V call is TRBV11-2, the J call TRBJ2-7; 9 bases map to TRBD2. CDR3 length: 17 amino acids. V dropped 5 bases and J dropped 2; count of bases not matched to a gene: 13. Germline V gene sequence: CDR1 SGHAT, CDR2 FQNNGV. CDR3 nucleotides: TGTGCCAGCAGCCCCCCCCCCGGACTAGCGCGAACCTACGAGCAGTACTTC. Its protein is CASSPPPGLARTYEQYF.

CDR3: CASSDGPGGLYEQYF. CDR3 bases: TGTGCCAGCAGTGACGGCCCAGGGGGCCTTTACGAGCAGTACTTC. The genes are TRBV2 and TRBJ2-7; TRBD1 matches 8 bases. V lost 3 bases to trimming and J lost 4 bases; unmatched junction nucleotides: 8. Germline CDR1 and CDR2: SNHLY and FYNNEI. The CDR3 extends over 15 amino acids.

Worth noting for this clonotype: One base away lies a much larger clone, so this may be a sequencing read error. DNA for the CDR3: TGTGCCAGCAGCGTAGGGAGGGGGGACTATGGCTACACCTTC. Its translation: CASSVGRGDYGYTF. The chain is built from TRBV9 and TRBJ1-2; D is possibly TRBD1 (6 bases). The V end was cut by 0 bases, the J end by 3 bases, with 9 bases between. This CDR3 spans 14 amino acids. Germline CDR1 SGDLS, CDR2 YYNGEE. The variable domain in full, with the rest retrieved from reference TRBV9 and TRBJ1-2, is DSGVTQTPKHLITATGQRVTLRCSPRSGDLSVYWYQQSLDQGLQFLIQYYNGEERAKGNILERFSAQQFPDLHSELNLSSLELGDSALYFCASSVGRGDYGYTFGSGTRLTVV.

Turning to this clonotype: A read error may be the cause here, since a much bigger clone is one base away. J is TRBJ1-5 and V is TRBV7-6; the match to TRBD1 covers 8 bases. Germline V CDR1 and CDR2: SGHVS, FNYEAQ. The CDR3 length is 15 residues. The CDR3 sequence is CASGLGQGNGQPQHF. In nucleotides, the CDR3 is TGTGCCAGCGGCTTAGGACAGGGCAACGGACAGCCCCAGCATTTT. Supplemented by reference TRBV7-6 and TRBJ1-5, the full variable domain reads GAGVSQSPRYKVTKRGQDVALRCDPISGHVSLYWYRQALGQGPEFLTYFNYEAQQDKSGLPNDRFSAERPEGSISTLTIQRTEQRDSAMYRCASGLGQGNGQPQHFGDGTRLSIL.

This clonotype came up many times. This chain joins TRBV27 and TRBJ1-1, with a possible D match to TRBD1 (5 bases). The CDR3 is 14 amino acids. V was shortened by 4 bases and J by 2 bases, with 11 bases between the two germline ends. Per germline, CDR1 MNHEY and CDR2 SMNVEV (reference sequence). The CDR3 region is CASSSPGTNTEAFF. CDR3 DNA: TGTGCCAGCAGTTCACCCGGGACTAACACTGAAGCTTTCTTT.

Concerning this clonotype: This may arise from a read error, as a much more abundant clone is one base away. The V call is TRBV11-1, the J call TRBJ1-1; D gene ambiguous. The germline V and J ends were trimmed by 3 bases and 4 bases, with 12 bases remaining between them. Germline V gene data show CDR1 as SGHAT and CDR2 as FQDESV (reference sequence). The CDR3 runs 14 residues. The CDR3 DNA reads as TGTGCCAGCAGCTTCAACAGCATGAGCACTGAAGCTTTCTTT. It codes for CASSFNSMSTEAFF.

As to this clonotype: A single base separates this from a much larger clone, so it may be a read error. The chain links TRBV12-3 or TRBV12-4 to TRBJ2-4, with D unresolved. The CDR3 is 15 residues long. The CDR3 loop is CASSLLGPGKNTQYF. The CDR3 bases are TGTGCCAGCAGTTTGTTGGGTCCGGGCAAAAACACTCAGTACTTC.

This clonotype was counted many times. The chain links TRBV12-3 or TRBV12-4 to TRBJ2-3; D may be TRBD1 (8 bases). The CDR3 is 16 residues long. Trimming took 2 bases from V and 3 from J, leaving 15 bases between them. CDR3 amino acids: CASSLSGQGGTDTQYF. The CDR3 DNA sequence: TGTGCCAGCAGTTTAAGCGGACAGGGAGGGACAGATACGCAGTATTTT.

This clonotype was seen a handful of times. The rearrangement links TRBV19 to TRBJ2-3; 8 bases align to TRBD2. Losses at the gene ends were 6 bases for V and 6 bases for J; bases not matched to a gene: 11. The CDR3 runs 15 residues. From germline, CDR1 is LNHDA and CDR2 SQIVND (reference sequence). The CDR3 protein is CASRVGTRSGDTQYF. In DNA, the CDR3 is TGTGCCAGTAGAGTCGGGACTAGGAGTGGCGATACGCAGTATTTT.

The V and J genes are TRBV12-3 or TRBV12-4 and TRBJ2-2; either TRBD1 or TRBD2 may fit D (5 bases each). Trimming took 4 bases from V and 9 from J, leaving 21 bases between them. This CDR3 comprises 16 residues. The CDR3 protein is CASSSPRGRVVRELFF. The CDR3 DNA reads TGTGCCAGCAGTTCCCCCCGGGGCCGAGTCGTCCGGGAGCTGTTTTTT.

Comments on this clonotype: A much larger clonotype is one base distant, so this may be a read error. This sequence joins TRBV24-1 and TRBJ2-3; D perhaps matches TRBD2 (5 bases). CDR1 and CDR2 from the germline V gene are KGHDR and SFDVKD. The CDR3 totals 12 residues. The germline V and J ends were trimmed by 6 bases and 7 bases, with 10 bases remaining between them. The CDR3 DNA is TGTGCCACCAGTACGAGCGGCCATACGCAGTATTTT. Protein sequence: CATSTSGHTQYF.

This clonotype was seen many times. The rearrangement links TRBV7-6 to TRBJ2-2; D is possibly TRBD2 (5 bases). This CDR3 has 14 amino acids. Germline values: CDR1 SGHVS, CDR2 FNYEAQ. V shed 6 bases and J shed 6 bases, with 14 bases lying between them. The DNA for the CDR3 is TGTGCCAGCAGAAACGGGGTCGAGCCCGGGGAGCTGTTTTTT. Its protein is CASRNGVEPGELFF.